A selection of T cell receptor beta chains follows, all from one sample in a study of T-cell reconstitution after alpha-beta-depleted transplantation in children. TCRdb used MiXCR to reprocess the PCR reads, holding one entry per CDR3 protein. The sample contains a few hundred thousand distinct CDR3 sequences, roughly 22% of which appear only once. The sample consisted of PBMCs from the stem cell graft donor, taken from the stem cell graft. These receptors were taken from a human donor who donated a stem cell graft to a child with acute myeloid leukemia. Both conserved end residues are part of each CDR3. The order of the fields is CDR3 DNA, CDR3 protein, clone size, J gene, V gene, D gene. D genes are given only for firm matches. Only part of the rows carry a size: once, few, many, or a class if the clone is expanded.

cdr3_nt: TGCAGTGCTAGAGGAGGGTCAACTAATGAAAAACTGTTTTTT
cdr3_aa: CSARGGSTNEKLFF
clone_size: few
j_call: TRBJ1-4
v_call: TRBV20-1
d_call: -

cdr3_nt: TGTGCCAGCAGTAGGGACAGGGAGACTGAAGCTTTCTTT
cdr3_aa: CASSRDRETEAFF
clone_size: few
j_call: TRBJ1-1
v_call: TRBV12-3/TRBV12-4
d_call: TRBD1

cdr3_nt: TGCAGTGCTAGGGTACCTATAAGCGGGCTATACGAGCAGTACTTC
cdr3_aa: CSARVPISGLYEQYF
clone_size: few
j_call: TRBJ2-7
v_call: TRBV20-1
d_call: -

cdr3_nt: TGTGCCAGCAGGAGACTAACACTAGATACGCAGTATTTT
cdr3_aa: CASRRLTLDTQYF
clone_size: few
j_call: TRBJ2-3
v_call: TRBV2
d_call: -

cdr3_nt: TGTGCCAGCAGTTTCTTTTCTCCGAAGAGGAACACTGAAGCTTTCTTT
cdr3_aa: CASSFFSPKRNTEAFF
clone_size: -
j_call: TRBJ1-1
v_call: TRBV28
d_call: -

cdr3_nt: TGTGCCAGCAGACCCAAGCGGGAGAGGGCCCAAGAGACCCAGTACTTC
cdr3_aa: CASRPKRERAQETQYF
clone_size: -
j_call: TRBJ2-5
v_call: TRBV27
d_call: TRBD2

cdr3_nt: TGTGCCAGCAGACGGGACACGGCCTCGGAGACCCAGTACTTC
cdr3_aa: CASRRDTASETQYF
clone_size: many
j_call: TRBJ2-5
v_call: TRBV12-3/TRBV12-4
d_call: -

cdr3_nt: TGTGCCACCAGTGAATCCGGGACTAGATGGGAGACCCAGTACTTC
cdr3_aa: CATSESGTRWETQYF
clone_size: -
j_call: TRBJ2-5
v_call: TRBV24-1
d_call: TRBD2

cdr3_nt: TGTGCCAGCAGTTGGGCCGGAGTGAACACTGAAGCTTTCTTT
cdr3_aa: CASSWAGVNTEAFF
clone_size: -
j_call: TRBJ1-1
v_call: TRBV12-3/TRBV12-4
d_call: -

cdr3_nt: TGCGCCAGCAGCCAAGTGGAGAACCCTAGGGATGAGCAGTTCTTC
cdr3_aa: CASSQVENPRDEQFF
clone_size: -
j_call: TRBJ2-1
v_call: TRBV4-1
d_call: -

cdr3_nt: TGTGCCAGCAGCTCCCAGGCGTCCTACGAGCAGTACTTC
cdr3_aa: CASSSQASYEQYF
clone_size: -
j_call: TRBJ2-7
v_call: TRBV7-2
d_call: -

cdr3_nt: TGTGCCAGCAGTGACAGGGGTGCAGTCGGGGAGCTGTTTTTT
cdr3_aa: CASSDRGAVGELFF
clone_size: few
j_call: TRBJ2-2
v_call: TRBV25-1
d_call: -

cdr3_nt: TGCAGTGCCCAAGGACAGGGTCAGCCTTTTAAAAGGGCGGAGATCCAGTACTTC
cdr3_aa: CSAQGQGQPFKRAEIQYF
clone_size: -
j_call: TRBJ2-5
v_call: TRBV20-1
d_call: TRBD1

cdr3_nt: TGCAGTGCTAAGACGGGACCGACGAACACTGAAGCTTTCTTT
cdr3_aa: CSAKTGPTNTEAFF
clone_size: -
j_call: TRBJ1-1
v_call: TRBV20-1
d_call: -